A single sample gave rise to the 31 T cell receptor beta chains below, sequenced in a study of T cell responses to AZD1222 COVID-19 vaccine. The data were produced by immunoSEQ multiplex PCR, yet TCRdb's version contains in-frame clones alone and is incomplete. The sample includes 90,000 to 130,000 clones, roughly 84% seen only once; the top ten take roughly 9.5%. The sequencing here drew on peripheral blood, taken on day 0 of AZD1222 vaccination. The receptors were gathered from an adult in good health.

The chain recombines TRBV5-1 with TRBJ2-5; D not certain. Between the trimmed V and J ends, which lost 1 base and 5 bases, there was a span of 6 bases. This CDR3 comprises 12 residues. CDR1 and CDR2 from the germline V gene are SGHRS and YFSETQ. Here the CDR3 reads CASSLRYETQYF. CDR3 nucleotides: TGCGCCAGCAGCTTGAGGTACGAGACCCAGTACTTC.

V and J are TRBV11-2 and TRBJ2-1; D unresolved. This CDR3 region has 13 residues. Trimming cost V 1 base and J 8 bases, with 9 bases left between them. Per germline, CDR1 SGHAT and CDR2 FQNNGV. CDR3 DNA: TGTGCCAGCAGCTTAGTATTAGACTATGAGCAGTTCTTC. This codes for CASSLVLDYEQFF.

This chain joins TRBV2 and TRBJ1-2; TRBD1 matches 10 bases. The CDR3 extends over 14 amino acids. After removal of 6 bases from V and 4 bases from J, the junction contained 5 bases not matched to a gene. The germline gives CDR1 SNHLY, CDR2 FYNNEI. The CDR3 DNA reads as TGTGCCAGCAGCGCGGACAGGGGGACCTATGGCTACACCTTC. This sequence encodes CASSADRGTYGYTF.

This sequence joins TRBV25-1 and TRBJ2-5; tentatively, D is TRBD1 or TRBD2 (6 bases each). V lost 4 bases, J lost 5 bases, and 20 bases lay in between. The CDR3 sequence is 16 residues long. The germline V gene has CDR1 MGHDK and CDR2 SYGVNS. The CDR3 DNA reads TGTGCCAGCAGTGTCGGGGGCGGTCCTCAAGGGGAGACCCAGTACTTC. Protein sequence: CASSVGGGPQGETQYF.

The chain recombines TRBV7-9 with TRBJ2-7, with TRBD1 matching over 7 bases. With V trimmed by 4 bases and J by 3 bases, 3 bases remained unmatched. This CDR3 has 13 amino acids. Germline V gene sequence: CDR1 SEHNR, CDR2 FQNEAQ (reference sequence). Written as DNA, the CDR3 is TGTGCCAGCAGCTGGGGACAGTACTACGAGCAGTACTTC. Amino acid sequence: CASSWGQYYEQYF. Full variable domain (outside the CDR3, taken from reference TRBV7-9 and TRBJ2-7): DTGVSQNPRHKITKRGQNVTFRCDPISEHNRLYWYRQTLGQGPEFLTYFQNEAQLEKSRLLSDRFSAERPKGSFSTLEIQRTEQGDSAMYLCASSWGQYYEQYFGPGTRLTVT.

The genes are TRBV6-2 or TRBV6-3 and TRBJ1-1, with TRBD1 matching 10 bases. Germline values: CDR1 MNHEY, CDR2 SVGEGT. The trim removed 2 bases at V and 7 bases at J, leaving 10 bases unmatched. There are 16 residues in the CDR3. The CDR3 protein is CASSYPLTGGWNEAFF. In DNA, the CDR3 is TGTGCCAGCAGTTACCCCCTGACAGGGGGCTGGAATGAAGCTTTCTTT.

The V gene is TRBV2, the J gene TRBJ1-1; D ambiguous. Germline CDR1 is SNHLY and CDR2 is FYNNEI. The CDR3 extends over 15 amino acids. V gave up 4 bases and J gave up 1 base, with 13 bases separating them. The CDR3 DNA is TGTGCCAGCAGTGGCGACCACAGCCGGAACACTGAAGCTTTCTTT. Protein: CASSGDHSRNTEAFF.

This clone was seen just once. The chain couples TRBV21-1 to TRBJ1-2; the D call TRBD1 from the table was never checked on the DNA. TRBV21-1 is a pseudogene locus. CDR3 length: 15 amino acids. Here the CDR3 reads CASSKAGGSNYGYTF. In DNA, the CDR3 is TGTGCCAGCAGCAAAGCAGGGGGTAGTAACTATGGCTACACCTTC.

The CDR3 bases are TGTGCCAGCAGAACATACAGATCCGAAACCTACGAGCAGTACTTC. Residues: CASRTYRSETYEQYF. The rearrangement links TRBV6-5 to TRBJ2-7; D remains unclear. With 6 bases removed from V and 2 bases from J, the gap between germline ends came to 17 bases. Germline V lookup: CDR1 MNHEY, CDR2 SVGAGI. This CDR3 is 15 amino acids long.

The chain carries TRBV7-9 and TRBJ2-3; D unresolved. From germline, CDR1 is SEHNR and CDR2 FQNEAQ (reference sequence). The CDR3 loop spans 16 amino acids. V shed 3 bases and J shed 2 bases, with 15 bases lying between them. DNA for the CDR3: TGTGCCAGCAGCTTGTCGGTCGGCAGTAACACAGATACGCAGTATTTT. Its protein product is CASSLSVGSNTDTQYF.

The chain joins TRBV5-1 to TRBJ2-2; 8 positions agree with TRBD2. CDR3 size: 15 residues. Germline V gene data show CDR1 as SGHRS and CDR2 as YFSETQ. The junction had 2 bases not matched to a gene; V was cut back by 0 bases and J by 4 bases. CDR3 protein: CASSLGLALTGELFF. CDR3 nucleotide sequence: TGCGCCAGCAGCTTGGGACTAGCGCTCACCGGGGAGCTGTTTTTT.

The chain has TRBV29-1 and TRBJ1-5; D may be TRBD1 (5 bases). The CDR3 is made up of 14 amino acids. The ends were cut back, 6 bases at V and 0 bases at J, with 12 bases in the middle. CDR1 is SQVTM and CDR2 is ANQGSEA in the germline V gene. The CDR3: CSVEVGGSNQPQHF. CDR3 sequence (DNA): TGCAGCGTAGAGGTCGGGGGTAGCAATCAGCCCCAGCATTTT.

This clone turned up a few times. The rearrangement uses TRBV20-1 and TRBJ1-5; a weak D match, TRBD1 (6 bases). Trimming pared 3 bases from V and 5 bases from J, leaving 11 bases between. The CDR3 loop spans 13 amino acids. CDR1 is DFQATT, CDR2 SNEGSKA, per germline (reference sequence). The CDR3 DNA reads TGCAGTGCTAGTGGAACAGGGTATCAGCCCCAGCATTTT. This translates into CSASGTGYQPQHF.

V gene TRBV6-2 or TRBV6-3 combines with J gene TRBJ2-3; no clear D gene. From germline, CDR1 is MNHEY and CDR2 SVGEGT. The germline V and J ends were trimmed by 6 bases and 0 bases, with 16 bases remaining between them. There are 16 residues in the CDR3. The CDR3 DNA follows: TGTGCCAGCAGCTCTTCACCCCAATCTAGCACAGATACGCAGTATTTT. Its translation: CASSSSPQSSTDTQYF.

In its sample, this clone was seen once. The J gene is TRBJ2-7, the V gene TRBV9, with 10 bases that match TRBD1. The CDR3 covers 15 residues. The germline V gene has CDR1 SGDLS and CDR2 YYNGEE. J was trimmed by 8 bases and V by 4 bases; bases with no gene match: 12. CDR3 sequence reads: CASSRIGQGGDKQYF. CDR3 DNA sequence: TGTGCCAGCAGCCGAATTGGACAGGGGGGTGACAAGCAGTACTTC.

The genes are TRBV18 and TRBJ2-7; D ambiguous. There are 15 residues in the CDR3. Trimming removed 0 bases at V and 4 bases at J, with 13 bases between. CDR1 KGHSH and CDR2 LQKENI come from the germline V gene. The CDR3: CASSPPGMGNYEQYF. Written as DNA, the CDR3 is TGTGCCAGCTCACCACCGGGTATGGGGAATTACGAGCAGTACTTC.

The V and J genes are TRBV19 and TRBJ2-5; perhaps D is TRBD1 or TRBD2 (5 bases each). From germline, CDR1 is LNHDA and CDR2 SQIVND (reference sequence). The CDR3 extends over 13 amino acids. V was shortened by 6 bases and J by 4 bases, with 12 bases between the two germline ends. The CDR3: CASSGAWGETQYF. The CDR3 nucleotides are TGTGCCAGTAGCGGGGCCTGGGGAGAGACCCAGTACTTC.

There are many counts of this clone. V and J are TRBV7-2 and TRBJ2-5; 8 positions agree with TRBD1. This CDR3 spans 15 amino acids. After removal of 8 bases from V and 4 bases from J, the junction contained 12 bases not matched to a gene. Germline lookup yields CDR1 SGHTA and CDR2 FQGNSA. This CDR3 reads CASRTETGARETQYF. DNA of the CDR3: TGTGCCAGCCGAACGGAGACAGGGGCAAGAGAGACCCAGTACTTC.

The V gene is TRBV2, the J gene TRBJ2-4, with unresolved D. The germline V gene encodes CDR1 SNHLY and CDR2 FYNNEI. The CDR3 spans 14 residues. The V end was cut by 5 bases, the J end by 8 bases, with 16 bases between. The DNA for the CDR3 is TGTGCCAGCAGTCCCGGGCCGCGCGGAGACATTCAGTACTTC. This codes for CASSPGPRGDIQYF.

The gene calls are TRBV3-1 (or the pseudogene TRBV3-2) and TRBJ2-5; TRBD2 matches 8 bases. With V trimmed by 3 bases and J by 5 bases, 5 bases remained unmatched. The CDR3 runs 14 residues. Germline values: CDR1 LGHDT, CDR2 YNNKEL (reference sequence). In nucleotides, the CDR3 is TGTGCCAGCAGCCACCGGGGGGGAACCGAGACCCAGTACTTC. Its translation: CASSHRGGTETQYF.

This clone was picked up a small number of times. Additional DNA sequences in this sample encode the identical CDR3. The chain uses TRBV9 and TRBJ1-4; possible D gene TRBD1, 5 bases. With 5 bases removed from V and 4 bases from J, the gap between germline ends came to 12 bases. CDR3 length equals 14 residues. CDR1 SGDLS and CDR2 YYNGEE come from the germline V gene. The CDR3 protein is CASRPGSDNEKLFF. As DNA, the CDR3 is TGTGCCAGCAGGCCAGGGTCGGATAATGAAAAACTGTTTTTT.

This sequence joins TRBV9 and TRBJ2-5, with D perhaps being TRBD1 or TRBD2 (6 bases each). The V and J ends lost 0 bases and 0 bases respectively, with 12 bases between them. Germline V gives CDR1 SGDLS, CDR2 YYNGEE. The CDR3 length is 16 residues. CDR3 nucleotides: TGTGCCAGCAGCGTAGACGGGGGCAGCCACCAAGAGACCCAGTACTTC. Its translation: CASSVDGGSHQETQYF.

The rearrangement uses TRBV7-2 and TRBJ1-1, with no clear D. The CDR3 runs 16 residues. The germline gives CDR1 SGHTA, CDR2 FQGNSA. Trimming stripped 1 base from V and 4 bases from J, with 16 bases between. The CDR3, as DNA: TGTGCCAGCAGCTTAGGGGCAGCGTACATGGGCACTGAAGCTTTCTTT. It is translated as CASSLGAAYMGTEAFF.

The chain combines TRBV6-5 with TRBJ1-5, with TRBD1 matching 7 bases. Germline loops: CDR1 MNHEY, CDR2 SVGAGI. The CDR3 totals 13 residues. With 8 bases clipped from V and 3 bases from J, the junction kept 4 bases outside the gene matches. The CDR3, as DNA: TGTGCCAGCCAGACAGGGTTCAATCAGCCCCAGCATTTT. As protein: CASQTGFNQPQHF.

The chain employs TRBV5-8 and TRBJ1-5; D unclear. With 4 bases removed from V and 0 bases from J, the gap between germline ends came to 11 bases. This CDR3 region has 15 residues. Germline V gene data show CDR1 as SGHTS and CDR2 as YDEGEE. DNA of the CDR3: TGTGCCAGCAGCCGCCAGCCATATAGCAATCAGCCCCAGCATTTT. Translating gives CASSRQPYSNQPQHF.

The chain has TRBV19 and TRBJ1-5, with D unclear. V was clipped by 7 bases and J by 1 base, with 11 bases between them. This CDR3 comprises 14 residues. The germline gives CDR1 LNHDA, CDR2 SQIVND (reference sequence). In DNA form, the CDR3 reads TGTGCCAGTAAAAGAGAGGCGAGCAATCAGCCCCAGCATTTT. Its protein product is CASKREASNQPQHF.

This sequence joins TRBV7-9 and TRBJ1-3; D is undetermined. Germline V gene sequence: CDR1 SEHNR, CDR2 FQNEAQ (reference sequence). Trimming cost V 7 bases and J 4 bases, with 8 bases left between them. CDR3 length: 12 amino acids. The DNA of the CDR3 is TGTGCCAGCATTACCCGGGGAAACACCATATATTTT. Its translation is CASITRGNTIYF.

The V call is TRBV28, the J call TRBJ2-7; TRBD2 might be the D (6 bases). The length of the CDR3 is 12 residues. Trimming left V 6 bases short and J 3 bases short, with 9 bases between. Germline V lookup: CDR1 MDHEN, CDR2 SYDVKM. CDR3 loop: CASSRLGYEQYF. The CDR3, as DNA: TGTGCCAGCAGCCGACTAGGCTACGAGCAGTACTTC.

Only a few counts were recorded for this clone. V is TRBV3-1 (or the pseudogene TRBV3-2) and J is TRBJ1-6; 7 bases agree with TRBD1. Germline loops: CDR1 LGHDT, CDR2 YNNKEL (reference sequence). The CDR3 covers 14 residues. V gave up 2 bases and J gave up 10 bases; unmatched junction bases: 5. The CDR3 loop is CASSQIRGGSPLHF. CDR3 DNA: TGTGCCAGCAGCCAAATAAGAGGGGGCTCACCCCTCCACTTT.

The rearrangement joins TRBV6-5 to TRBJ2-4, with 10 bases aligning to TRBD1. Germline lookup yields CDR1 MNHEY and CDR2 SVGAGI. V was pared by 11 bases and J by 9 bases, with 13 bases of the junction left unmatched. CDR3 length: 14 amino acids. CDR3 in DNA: TGTGCCGGGGCGGTATCGGGACAGGGGAGCATTCAGTACTTC. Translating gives CAGAVSGQGSIQYF.

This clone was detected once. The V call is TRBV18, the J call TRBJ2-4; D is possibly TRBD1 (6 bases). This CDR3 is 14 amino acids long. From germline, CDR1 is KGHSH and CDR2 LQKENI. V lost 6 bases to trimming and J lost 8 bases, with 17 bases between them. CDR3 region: CASSPKWTEDIQYF. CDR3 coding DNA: TGTGCCAGCTCGCCAAAGTGGACAGAGGACATTCAGTACTTC. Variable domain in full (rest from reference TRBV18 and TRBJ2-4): NAGVMQNPRHLVRRRGQEARLRCSPMKGHSHVYWYRQLPEEGLKFMVYLQKENIIDESGMPKERFSAEFPKEGPSILRIQQVVRGDSAAYFCASSPKWTEDIQYFGAGTRLSVL.